The 27 T cell receptor beta chains given below trace back to one sample, sequenced in a study of cytomegalovirus exposure and HLA in healthy donors. It was with 60 Vbeta and 13 Jbeta primers that the PCR ran. The method was immunoSEQ multiplex PCR; TCRdb's version includes in-frame clones alone and lacks a portion of them. The sample holds approximately 100,000 clones; 60% to 85% are singletons and the top ten take 2.5% to 3%. Sequencing input: PBMCs. The receptors stem from a male donor in good health and CMV-seropositive.

The J gene is TRBJ2-3, the V gene TRBV9, with 9 bases fitting TRBD2. From germline, CDR1 is SGDLS and CDR2 YYNGEE. V lost 2 bases and J lost 3; bases outside the gene matches: 7. The CDR3 runs to 16 residues. The CDR3 bases are TGTGCCAGCAGCGTGAGTAGCGGGAGAGGTACAGATACGCAGTATTTT. Translated: CASSVSSGRGTDTQYF.

The chain has TRBV2 and TRBJ2-1; 8 nucleotides agree with TRBD1. J was trimmed by 5 bases and V by 4 bases; bases with no gene match: 10. The CDR3 runs to 16 residues. The germline V gene encodes CDR1 SNHLY and CDR2 FYNNEI. The chain's CDR3 is CASSGPGTGPNNEQFF. The CDR3 DNA is TGTGCCAGCAGTGGGCCAGGGACAGGCCCCAACAATGAGCAGTTCTTC.

The genes are TRBV4-2 and TRBJ1-2; 11 nucleotides match TRBD1. The CDR3 sequence is 16 residues long. V was pared by 0 bases and J by 5 bases, with 5 bases of the junction left unmatched. Germline CDR1 and CDR2: LGHNA and YNFKEQ. The CDR3: CASSQDRDRGWYGYTF. The CDR3 DNA sequence: TGTGCCAGCAGCCAAGACCGGGACAGGGGGTGGTATGGCTACACCTTC.

The V call is TRBV1, the J call TRBJ2-2; the D call in the table, TRBD2, was not verified against the DNA. TRBV1 is classified as a pseudogene. The CDR3 extends over 17 amino acids. The CDR3 is CTSSQRRTSGNTGELFF. The CDR3 nucleotides are TGCACCAGCAGCCAAAGGCGGACTAGCGGCAACACCGGGGAGCTGTTTTTT.

V gene TRBV14 combines with J gene TRBJ1-5, with D tentatively TRBD1 (6 bases). With 1 base removed from V and 5 bases from J, the gap between germline ends came to 9 bases. The CDR3 runs to 14 residues. Per the germline V gene, CDR1 is SGHDN and CDR2 is FVKESK. CDR3 coding DNA: TGTGCCAGCAGCCAAGCAGGGGCATATCAGCCCCAGCATTTT. This encodes CASSQAGAYQPQHF.

The chain has TRBV6-1 and TRBJ1-2, with TRBD1 matching over 10 bases. This CDR3 spans 14 amino acids. With V trimmed by 5 bases and J by 4 bases, 4 bases remained unmatched. From germline, CDR1 is MNHNS and CDR2 SASEGT. CDR3 nucleotide sequence: TGTGCCAGCAGTCCCGACAGGGGGCTCTATGGCTACACCTTC. Translation gives CASSPDRGLYGYTF.

The genes are TRBV5-1 and TRBJ2-7, with D perhaps TRBD2 (6 bases). The CDR3 covers 14 residues. Germline CDR1 reads SGHRS; CDR2 reads YFSETQ. Trimming cost V 3 bases and J 3 bases, with 13 bases left between them. The CDR3 reads CASSWELRDYEQYF. CDR3 nucleotide sequence: TGCGCCAGCAGCTGGGAGTTGCGGGACTACGAGCAGTACTTC.

The chain is built from TRBV19 and TRBJ1-5; weak D call: TRBD1 (5 bases). V was shortened by 6 bases and J by 2 bases, with 17 bases between the two germline ends. This CDR3 has 16 amino acids. The germline gives CDR1 LNHDA, CDR2 SQIVND (reference sequence). The CDR3 protein is CASRGGRENGNQPQHF. CDR3 coding DNA: TGTGCCAGTAGGGGAGGCAGGGAAAACGGCAATCAGCCCCAGCATTTT.

The rearrangement joins TRBV27 to TRBJ1-6; 11 positions agree with TRBD1. V shed 8 bases and J 9 bases; nucleotides not matched to a gene: 9. The CDR3 runs 15 residues. Looked up from germline, CDR1 is MNHEY and CDR2 is SMNVEV (reference sequence). The DNA of the CDR3 is TGTGCCAGCCATACCGGGACAGGGGGGCGTTCACCCCTCCACTTT. This gives the protein CASHTGTGGRSPLHF.

The chain links TRBV28 to TRBJ1-2, with D perhaps matching TRBD1 (5 bases). V was pared by 5 bases and J by 4 bases, with 20 bases between. The CDR3 sequence is 16 residues long. Germline CDR1 is MDHEN and CDR2 is SYDVKM. The CDR3 nucleotides read TGTGCCAGCAGTCCCTCCTACGGGGCGGGAGGCTATGGCTACACCTTC. Encoded protein: CASSPSYGAGGYGYTF.

With respect to this clone: The junction shows a germline mismatch at one end, possibly a read error. Other DNA sequences in this specimen translate into the identical CDR3. The chain is built from TRBV10-3 and TRBJ2-4; D gene unclear. CDR1 is ENHRY, CDR2 SYGVKD, per germline. The CDR3 spans 14 residues. The CDR3, as DNA: TGTGCCATTAGTGATTTGGTAGTCGGGAACATTCAGTACTTC. This gives the protein CAISDLVVGNIQYF.

In its sample, this clone was seen once. The chain is built from TRBV27 and TRBJ2-6, with 12 nucleotides matching TRBD2. V lost 5 bases and J lost 0; bases outside the gene matches: 8. The CDR3 covers 19 residues. Germline values: CDR1 MNHEY, CDR2 SMNVEV (reference sequence). CDR3 residues: CASSAEPGLAGSGANVLTF. DNA of the CDR3: TGTGCCAGCAGTGCCGAACCGGGACTAGCGGGCTCTGGGGCCAACGTCCTGACTTTC.

This sequence joins TRBV28 and TRBJ2-1; 9 nucleotides align to TRBD2. The V segment lost 3 bases and the J segment 0 bases; nucleotides outside the gene matches: 9. This CDR3 comprises 18 residues. The germline V gene encodes CDR1 MDHEN and CDR2 SYDVKM. Here the CDR3 reads CASSFLRLAESSYNEQFF. CDR3 nucleotides: TGTGCCAGCAGTTTTCTCCGACTAGCGGAGAGCTCCTACAATGAGCAGTTCTTC.

This chain links TRBV6-1 with TRBJ1-2, with no clear D. Per the germline V gene, CDR1 is MNHNS and CDR2 is SASEGT. This CDR3 is built from 11 residues. The V end lost 7 bases, the J end lost 6 bases, and 9 bases lay between the germline ends. The CDR3 loop is CASKALDGYTF. The CDR3 nucleotides read TGTGCCAGCAAAGCACTAGATGGCTACACCTTC.

The rearrangement uses TRBV30 and TRBJ1-1, with no clear D. With 0 bases removed from V and 5 bases from J, the gap between germline ends came to 13 bases. Per the germline V gene, CDR1 is GTSNPN and CDR2 is SVGIG (reference sequence). The CDR3 consists of 14 residues. CDR3 sequence (DNA): TGTGCCTGGAGTGTACGCGGGAGGTATACTGAAGCTTTCTTT. This encodes CAWSVRGRYTEAFF.

The rearrangement joins TRBV10-3 to TRBJ1-5; a weak D match, TRBD1 (5 bases). The ends were cut back, 10 bases at V and 4 bases at J, with 17 bases in the middle. CDR1 is ENHRY, CDR2 SYGVKD, per germline. This CDR3 is 14 amino acids long. CDR3 DNA: TGTGCCACATCAGCGAGACAGAAGAATCAGCCCCAGCATTTT. Translated, it gives CATSARQKNQPQHF.

The chain joins TRBV6-5 to TRBJ1-4; 7 nucleotides match TRBD1. This CDR3 is built from 13 residues. V shed 2 bases, J shed 8 bases, and the junction held 2 bases outside the gene matches. The germline V gene encodes CDR1 MNHEY and CDR2 SVGAGI. CDR3 residues: CASSYEGGEKLFF. The CDR3 coding sequence is TGTGCCAGCAGTTACGAAGGGGGCGAAAAACTGTTTTTT.

The chain joins TRBV25-1 to TRBJ2-7; 11 bases line up with TRBD2. CDR1 and CDR2 from the germline V gene are MGHDK and SYGVNS. The CDR3 sequence is 14 residues long. The junction had 7 bases not matched to a gene; V was cut back by 8 bases and J by 4 bases. CDR3 in amino acids: CASSTSGSSYEQYF. In nucleotides, the CDR3 is TGTGCCAGCTCCACTAGCGGGAGCTCTTACGAGCAGTACTTC.

The chain couples TRBV7-3 to TRBJ2-3; TRBD1 matches 8 bases. CDR1 SGHTA and CDR2 FQGTGA come from the germline V gene. V lost 2 bases to trimming and J lost 5 bases; unmatched junction nucleotides: 12. The length of the CDR3 is 17 residues. The CDR3 bases are TGTGCCAGCAGCTTAGGAAGACAGGGGCCGAGGGGAGATACGCAGTATTTT. It encodes CASSLGRQGPRGDTQYF.

This chain connects TRBV7-9 to TRBJ1-1; D remains ambiguous. Trimming cost V 5 bases and J 1 base, with 14 bases left between them. The CDR3 consists of 15 residues. Germline CDR1 SEHNR, CDR2 FQNEAQ (reference sequence). The CDR3 spells CASSEGRPKNTEAFF. CDR3 sequence (DNA): TGTGCCAGCAGCGAAGGCAGGCCAAAGAACACTGAAGCTTTCTTT.

The chain recombines TRBV28 with TRBJ2-5; 7 bases are a match to TRBD2. The CDR3 length is 14 residues. The V and J ends lost 6 bases and 4 bases, in that order; junction bases with no gene match: 8. Germline values: CDR1 MDHEN, CDR2 SYDVKM. CDR3 residues: CASSGLGIAETQYF. DNA for the CDR3: TGTGCCAGCAGCGGACTAGGAATCGCAGAGACCCAGTACTTC.

The chain combines TRBV11-2 with TRBJ1-1; TRBD1 matches 9 bases. This CDR3 region has 12 residues. Germline CDR1 is SGHAT and CDR2 is FQNNGV. V dropped 5 bases and J dropped 10; count of bases not matched to a gene: 5. The CDR3, as DNA: TGTGCCAGCAGCCCAGACAGGGGGACAGCTTTCTTT. Translation: CASSPDRGTAFF.

The chain combines TRBV7-2 with TRBJ1-2; D not certain. V lost 3 bases and J lost 2, with 13 bases in between. CDR3 size: 15 residues. Germline V CDR1 and CDR2: SGHTA, FQGNSA. The CDR3 DNA reads TGTGCCAGCAGCTTTCCCCAGACTGGGAACTATGGCTACACCTTC. Protein sequence: CASSFPQTGNYGYTF.

The rearrangement uses TRBV5-1 and TRBJ2-7, with 7 bases lining up with TRBD1. The CDR3 loop spans 14 amino acids. The V gene's germline CDR1 is SGHRS and CDR2 YFSETQ. The V segment lost 6 bases and the J segment 2 bases; nucleotides outside the gene matches: 8. Written as DNA, the CDR3 is TGCGCCAGCAAACTTGACAGGGCTACCTACGAGCAGTACTTC. It is translated as CASKLDRATYEQYF. Looking up the rest from reference TRBV5-1 and TRBJ2-7 gives the full variable domain: KAGVTQTPRYLIKTRGQQVTLSCSPISGHRSVSWYQQTPGQGLQFLFEYFSETQRNKGNFPGRFSGRQFSNSRSEMNVSTLELGDSALYLCASKLDRATYEQYFGPGTRLTVT.

This clone appeared a few times. The rearrangement uses TRBV4-1 and TRBJ2-7, with 8 bases matching TRBD2. Germline-derived CDR1 and CDR2 are MGHRA and YSYEKL. There are 16 residues in the CDR3. V trimming: 0 bases; J trimming: 4 bases; junction bases outside the gene matches: 8. The chain's CDR3 is CASSQDLGLAGYEQYF. CDR3 coding DNA: TGCGCCAGCAGCCAAGATCTCGGACTAGCTGGGTACGAGCAGTACTTC.

This sequence joins TRBV5-1 and TRBJ2-2, with TRBD2 as a possible D gene (6 bases). The CDR3 runs 16 residues. V shed 2 bases and J shed 0 bases, with 11 bases lying between them. CDR1 and CDR2 (germline): SGHRS, YFSETQ. CDR3 nucleotides: TGCGCCAGCAGCTTCGGGGGTAGCTCGAACACCGGGGAGCTGTTTTTT. As protein: CASSFGGSSNTGELFF. Using reference TRBV5-1 and TRBJ2-2 for the parts outside the CDR3, the full variable domain is KAGVTQTPRYLIKTRGQQVTLSCSPISGHRSVSWYQQTPGQGLQFLFEYFSETQRNKGNFPGRFSGRQFSNSRSEMNVSTLELGDSALYLCASSFGGSSNTGELFFGEGSRLTVL.

The genes are TRBV5-4 and TRBJ2-5; 9 bases line up with TRBD2. The CDR3 is 15 amino acids. V dropped 4 bases and J dropped 1; count of bases not matched to a gene: 5. Germline CDR1 and CDR2: SGHNT and YYREEE (reference sequence). CDR3 protein: CASSPAGGAQETQYF. DNA for the CDR3: TGTGCCAGCAGCCCCGCGGGGGGGGCCCAAGAGACCCAGTACTTC.